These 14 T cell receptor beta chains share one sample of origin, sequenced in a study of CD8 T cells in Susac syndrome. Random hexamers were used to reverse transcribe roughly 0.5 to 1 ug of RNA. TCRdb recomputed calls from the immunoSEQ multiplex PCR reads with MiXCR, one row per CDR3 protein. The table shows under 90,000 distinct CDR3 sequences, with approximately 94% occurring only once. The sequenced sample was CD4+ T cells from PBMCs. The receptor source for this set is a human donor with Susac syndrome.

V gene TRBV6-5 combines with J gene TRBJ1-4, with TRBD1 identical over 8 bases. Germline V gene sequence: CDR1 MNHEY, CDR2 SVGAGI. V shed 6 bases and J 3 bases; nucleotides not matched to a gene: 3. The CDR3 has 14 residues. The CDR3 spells CASRPGQANEKLFF. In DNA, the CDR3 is TGTGCCAGCAGACCGGGACAGGCTAATGAAAAACTGTTTTTT.

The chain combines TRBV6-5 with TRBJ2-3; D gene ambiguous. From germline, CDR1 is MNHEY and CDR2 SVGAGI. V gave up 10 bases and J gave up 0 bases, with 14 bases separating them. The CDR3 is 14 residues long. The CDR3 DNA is TGTGCCACCAGACGGCAAGTTAGCACAGATACGCAGTATTTT. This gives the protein CATRRQVSTDTQYF.

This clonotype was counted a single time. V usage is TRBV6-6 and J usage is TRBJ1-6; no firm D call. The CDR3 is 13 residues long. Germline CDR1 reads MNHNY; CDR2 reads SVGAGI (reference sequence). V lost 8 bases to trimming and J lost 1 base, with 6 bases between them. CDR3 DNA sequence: TGTGCCAGCGCGGCATCCTATAATTCACCCCTCCACTTT. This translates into CASAASYNSPLHF.

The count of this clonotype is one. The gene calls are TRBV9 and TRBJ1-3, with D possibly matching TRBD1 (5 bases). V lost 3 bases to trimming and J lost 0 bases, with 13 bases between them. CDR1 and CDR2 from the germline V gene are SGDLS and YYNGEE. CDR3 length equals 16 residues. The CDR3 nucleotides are TGTGCCAGCAGCGCTGGACGGGGGAGCTCTGGAAACACCATATATTTT. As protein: CASSAGRGSSGNTIYF.

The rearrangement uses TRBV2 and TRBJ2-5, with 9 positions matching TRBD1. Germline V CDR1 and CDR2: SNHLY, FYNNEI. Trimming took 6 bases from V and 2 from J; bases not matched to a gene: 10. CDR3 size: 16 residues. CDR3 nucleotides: TGTGCCAGCAGCGTCCAACCGGGACAGGGACAAGAGACCCAGTACTTC. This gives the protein CASSVQPGQGQETQYF.

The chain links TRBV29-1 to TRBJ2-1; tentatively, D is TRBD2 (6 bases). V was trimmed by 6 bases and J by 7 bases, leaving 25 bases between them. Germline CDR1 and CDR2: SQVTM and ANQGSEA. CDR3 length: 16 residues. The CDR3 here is CSVPPALAPIENEQFF. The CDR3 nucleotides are TGCAGCGTCCCTCCCGCCCTAGCGCCAATAGAGAATGAGCAGTTCTTC.

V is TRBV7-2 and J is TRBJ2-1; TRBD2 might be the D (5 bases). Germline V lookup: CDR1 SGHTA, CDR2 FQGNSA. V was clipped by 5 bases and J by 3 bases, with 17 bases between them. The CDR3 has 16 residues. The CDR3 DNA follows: TGTGCCAGCAGCCTGGATACTAGGGTACGCTACAATGAGCAGTTCTTC. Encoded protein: CASSLDTRVRYNEQFF.

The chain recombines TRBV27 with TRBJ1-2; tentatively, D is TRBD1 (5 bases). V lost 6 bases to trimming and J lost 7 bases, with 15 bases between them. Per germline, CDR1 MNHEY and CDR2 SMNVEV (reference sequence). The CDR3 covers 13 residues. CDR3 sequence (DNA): TGTGCCAGCAGACCCCCAGGGTTGGGTGGCTACACCTTC. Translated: CASRPPGLGGYTF.

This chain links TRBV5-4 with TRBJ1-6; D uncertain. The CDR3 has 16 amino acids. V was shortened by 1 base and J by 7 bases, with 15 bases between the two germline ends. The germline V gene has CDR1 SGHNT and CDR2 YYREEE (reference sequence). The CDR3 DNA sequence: TGTGCCAGCAGCTTGTTAGCTACGAAACTGAATTCACCCCTCCACTTT. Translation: CASSLLATKLNSPLHF.

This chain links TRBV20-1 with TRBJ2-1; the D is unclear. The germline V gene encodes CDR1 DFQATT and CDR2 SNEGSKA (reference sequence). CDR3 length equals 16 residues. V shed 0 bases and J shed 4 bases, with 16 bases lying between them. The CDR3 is CSARDGRPPTYNEQFF. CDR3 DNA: TGCAGTGCTAGAGATGGAAGACCTCCAACTTACAATGAGCAGTTCTTC.

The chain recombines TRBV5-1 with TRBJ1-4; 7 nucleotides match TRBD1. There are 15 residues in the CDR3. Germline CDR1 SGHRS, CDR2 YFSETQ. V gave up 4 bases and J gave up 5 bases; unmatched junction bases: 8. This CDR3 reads CASSVQGPKNEKLFF. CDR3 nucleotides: TGCGCCAGCAGCGTACAGGGGCCTAAAAATGAAAAACTGTTTTTT.

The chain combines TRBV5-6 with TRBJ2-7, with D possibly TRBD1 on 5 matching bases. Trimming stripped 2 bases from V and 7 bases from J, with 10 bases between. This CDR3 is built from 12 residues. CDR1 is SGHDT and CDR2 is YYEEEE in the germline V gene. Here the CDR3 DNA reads TGTGCCAGCAGCTTAAAGGGGTTGGAGCAGTACTTC. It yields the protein CASSLKGLEQYF. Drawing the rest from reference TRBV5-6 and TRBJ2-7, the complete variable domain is DAGVTQSPTHLIKTRGQQVTLRCSPKSGHDTVSWYQQALGQGPQFIFQYYEEEERQRGNFPDRFSGHQFPNYSSELNVNALLLGDSALYLCASSLKGLEQYFGPGTRLTVT.

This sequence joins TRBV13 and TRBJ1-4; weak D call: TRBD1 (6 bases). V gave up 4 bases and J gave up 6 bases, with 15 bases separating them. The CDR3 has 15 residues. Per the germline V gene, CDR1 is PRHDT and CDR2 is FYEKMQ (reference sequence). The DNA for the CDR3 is TGTGCCAGCAGCTCGCACAGGGTCCGAGATGAAAAACTGTTTTTT. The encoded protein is CASSSHRVRDEKLFF.

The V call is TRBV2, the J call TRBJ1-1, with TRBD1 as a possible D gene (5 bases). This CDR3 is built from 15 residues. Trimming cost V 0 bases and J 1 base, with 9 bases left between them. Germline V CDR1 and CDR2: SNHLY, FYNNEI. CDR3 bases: TGTGCCAGCAGTGAAGCGCAGGGTCCGAACACTGAAGCTTTCTTT. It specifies CASSEAQGPNTEAFF. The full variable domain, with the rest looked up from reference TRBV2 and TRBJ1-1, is EPEVTQTPSHQVTQMGQEVILRCVPISNHLYFYWYRQILGQKVEFLVSFYNNEISEKSEIFDDQFSVERPDGSNFTLKIRSTKLEDSAMYFCASSEAQGPNTEAFFGQGTRLTVV.